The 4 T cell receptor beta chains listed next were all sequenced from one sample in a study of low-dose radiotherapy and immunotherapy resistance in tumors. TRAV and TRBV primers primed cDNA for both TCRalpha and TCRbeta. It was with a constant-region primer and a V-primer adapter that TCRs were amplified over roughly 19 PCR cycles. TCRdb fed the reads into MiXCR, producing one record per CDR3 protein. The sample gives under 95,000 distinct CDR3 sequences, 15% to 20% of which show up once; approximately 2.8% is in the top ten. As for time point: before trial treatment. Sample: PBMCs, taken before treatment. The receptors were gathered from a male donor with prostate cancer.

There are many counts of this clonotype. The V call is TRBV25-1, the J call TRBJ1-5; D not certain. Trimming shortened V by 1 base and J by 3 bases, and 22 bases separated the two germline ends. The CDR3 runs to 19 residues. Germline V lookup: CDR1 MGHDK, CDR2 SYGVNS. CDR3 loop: CASSELVAAPTRSNQPQHF. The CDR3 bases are TGTGCCAGCAGTGAATTGGTCGCAGCCCCGACTAGATCCAATCAGCCCCAGCATTTT.

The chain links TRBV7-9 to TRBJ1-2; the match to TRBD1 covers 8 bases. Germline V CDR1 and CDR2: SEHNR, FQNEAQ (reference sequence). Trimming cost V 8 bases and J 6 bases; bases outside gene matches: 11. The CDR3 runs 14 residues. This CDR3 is CASSSQGAEDGYTF. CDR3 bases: TGTGCCAGCTCATCGCAGGGGGCTGAGGATGGCTACACCTTC.

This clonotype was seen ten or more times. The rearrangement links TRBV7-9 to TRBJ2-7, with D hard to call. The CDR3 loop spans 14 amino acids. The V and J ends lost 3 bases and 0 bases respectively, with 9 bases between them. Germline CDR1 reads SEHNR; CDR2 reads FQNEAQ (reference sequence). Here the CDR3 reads CASSLTPSSYEQYF. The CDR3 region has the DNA TGTGCCAGCAGCTTGACTCCGAGCTCCTACGAGCAGTACTTC.

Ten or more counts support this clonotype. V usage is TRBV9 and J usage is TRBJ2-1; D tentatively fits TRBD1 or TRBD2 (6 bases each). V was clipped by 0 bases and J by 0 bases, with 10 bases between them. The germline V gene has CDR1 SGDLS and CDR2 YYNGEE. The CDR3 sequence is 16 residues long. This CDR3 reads CASSVGGGSSYNEQFF. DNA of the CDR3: TGTGCCAGCAGCGTAGGAGGGGGGTCCTCCTACAATGAGCAGTTCTTC.